This TCR beta chain was recovered during a study of T cell repertoires in cytomegalovirus infection. For the study at large: Public TCR beta signatures marked donors with CMV infection and the matching HLA.

With respect to this clonotype: A much larger clone differs by one base, so this may be a read error.

Germline-derived CDR1 and CDR2 are KGHDR and SFDVKD. V was trimmed by 3 bases and J by 0 bases, leaving 9 bases between them. This CDR3 is built from 15 residues. TCRdb recomputed calls from the reads with MiXCR, one row per CDR3 protein. Of almost 500,000 distinct CDR3 sequences in the sample, 10% to 12% were seen once. Source material: PBMCs. The sequence derives from a human donor in good health (CMV status not recorded). Some clones in this sample may be carry-over from other donors' samples. This chain connects TRBV24-1 to TRBJ2-3; possibly TRBD2 for D (5 bases). The CDR3 here is CATSDPGSSTDTQYF. The CDR3 region has the DNA TGTGCCACCAGTGATCCGGGATCTAGCACAGATACGCAGTATTTT.